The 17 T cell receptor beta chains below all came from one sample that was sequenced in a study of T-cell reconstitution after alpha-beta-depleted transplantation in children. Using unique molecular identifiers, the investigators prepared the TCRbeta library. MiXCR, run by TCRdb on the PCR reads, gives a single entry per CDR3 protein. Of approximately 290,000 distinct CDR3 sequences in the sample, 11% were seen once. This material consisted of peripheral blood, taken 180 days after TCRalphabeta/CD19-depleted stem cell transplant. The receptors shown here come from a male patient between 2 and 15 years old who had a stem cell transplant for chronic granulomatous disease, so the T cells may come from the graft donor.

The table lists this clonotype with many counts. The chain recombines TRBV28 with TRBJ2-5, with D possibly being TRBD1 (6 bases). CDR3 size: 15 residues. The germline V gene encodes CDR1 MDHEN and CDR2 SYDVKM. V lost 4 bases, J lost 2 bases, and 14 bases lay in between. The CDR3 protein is CASSSPWQGQETQYF. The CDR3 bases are TGTGCCAGCAGTTCTCCCTGGCAGGGGCAAGAGACCCAGTACTTC.

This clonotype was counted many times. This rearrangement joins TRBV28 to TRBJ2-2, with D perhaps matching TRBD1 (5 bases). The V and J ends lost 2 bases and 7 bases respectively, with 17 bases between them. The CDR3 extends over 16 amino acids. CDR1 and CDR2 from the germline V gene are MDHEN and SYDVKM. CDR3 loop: CASSLRKGKVGGELFF. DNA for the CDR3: TGTGCCAGCAGTTTAAGAAAGGGGAAAGTTGGCGGGGAGCTGTTTTTT.

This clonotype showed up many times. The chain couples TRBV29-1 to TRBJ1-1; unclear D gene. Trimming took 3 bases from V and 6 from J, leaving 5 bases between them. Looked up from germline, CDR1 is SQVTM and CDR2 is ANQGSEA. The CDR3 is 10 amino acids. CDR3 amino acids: CSVDSAEAFF. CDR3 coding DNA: TGCAGCGTTGACAGCGCTGAAGCTTTCTTT.

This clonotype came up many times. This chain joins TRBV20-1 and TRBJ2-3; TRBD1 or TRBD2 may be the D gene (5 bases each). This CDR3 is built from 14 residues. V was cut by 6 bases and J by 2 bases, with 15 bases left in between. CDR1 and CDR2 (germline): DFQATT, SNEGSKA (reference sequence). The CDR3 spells CSALLGTLTDTQYF. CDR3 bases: TGCAGTGCATTGTTGGGGACCCTCACAGATACGCAGTATTTT.

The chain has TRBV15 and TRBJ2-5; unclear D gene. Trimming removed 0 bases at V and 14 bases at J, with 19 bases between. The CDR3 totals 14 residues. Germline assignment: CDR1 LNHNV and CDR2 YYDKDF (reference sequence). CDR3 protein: CATSRDRGEVIPYF. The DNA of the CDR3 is TGTGCCACCAGCAGAGATCGCGGAGAGGTGATTCCCTACTTC.

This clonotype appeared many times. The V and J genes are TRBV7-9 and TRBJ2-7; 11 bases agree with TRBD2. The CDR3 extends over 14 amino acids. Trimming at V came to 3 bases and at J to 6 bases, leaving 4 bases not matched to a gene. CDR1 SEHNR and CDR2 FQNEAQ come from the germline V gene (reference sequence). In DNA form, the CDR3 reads TGTGCCAGCAGCTTGAAACTAGCGGGAGCCGAGCAGTACTTC. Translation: CASSLKLAGAEQYF.

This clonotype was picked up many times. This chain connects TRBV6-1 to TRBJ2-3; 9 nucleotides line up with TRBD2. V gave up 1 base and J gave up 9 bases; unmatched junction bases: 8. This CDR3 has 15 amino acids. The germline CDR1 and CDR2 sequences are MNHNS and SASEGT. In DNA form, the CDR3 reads TGTGCCAGCAGTGAAGAGCTAGCGGGGACGATAACGCAGTATTTT. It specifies CASSEELAGTITQYF.

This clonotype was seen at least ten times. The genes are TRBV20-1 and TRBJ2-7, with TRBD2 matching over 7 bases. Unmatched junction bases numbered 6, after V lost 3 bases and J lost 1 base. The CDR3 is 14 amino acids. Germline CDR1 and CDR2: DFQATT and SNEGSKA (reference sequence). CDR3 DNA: TGCAGTGCTAGGAGATTAGCGGGTTCCTACGAGCAGTACTTC. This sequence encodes CSARRLAGSYEQYF.

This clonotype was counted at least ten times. Written as DNA, the CDR3 is TGCAGCGTTAGGGACAGGGGGACCGGGGAGCTGTTTTTT. Protein product: CSVRDRGTGELFF. The chain employs TRBV29-1 and TRBJ2-2, with 11 bases lining up with TRBD1. J lost 5 bases, V lost 5 bases, and 1 base had no gene match. The germline gives CDR1 SQVTM, CDR2 ANQGSEA. The CDR3 totals 13 residues.

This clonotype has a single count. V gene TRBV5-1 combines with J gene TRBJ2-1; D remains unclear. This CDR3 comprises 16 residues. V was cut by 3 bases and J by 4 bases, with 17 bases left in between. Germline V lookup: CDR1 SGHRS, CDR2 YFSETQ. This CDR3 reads CASSSSLNFGYNEQFF. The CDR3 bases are TGCGCCAGCAGCTCCTCATTGAATTTTGGGTACAATGAGCAGTTCTTC. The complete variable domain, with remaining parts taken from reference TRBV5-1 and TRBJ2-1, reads KAGVTQTPRYLIKTRGQQVTLSCSPISGHRSVSWYQQTPGQGLQFLFEYFSETQRNKGNFPGRFSGRQFSNSRSEMNVSTLELGDSALYLCASSSSLNFGYNEQFFGPGTRLTVL.

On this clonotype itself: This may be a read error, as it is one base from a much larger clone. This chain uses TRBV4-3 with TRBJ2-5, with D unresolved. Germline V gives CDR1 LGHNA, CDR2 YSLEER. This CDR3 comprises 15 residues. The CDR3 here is CAGSLFPRGAETQYF. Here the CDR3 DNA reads TGCGCCGGCAGCCTTTTTCCGCGTGGTGCGGAGACCCAGTACTTC.

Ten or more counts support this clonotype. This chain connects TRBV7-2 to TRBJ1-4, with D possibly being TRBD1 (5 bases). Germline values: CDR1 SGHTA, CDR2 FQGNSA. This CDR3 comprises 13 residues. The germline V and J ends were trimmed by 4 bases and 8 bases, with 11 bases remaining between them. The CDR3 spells CASSSPTEEKLFF. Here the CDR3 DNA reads TGTGCCAGCAGCTCCCCGACAGAAGAAAAACTGTTTTTT.

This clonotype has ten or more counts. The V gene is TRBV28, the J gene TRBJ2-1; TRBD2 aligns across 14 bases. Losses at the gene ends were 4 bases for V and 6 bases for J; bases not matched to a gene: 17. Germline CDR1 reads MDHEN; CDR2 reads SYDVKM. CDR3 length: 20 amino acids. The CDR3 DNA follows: TGTGCCAGCAGTTACCCCTTAGGGACTAGCGGGAGTTTGGATGGCAATGAGCAGTTCTTC. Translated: CASSYPLGTSGSLDGNEQFF.

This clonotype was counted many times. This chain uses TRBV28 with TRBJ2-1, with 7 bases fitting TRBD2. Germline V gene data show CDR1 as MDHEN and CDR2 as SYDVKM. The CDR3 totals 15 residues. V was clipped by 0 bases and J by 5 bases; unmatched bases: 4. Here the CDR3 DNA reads TGTGCCAGCAGTTTATGGTCTAGCGGCAACAATGAGCAGTTCTTC. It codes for CASSLWSSGNNEQFF.

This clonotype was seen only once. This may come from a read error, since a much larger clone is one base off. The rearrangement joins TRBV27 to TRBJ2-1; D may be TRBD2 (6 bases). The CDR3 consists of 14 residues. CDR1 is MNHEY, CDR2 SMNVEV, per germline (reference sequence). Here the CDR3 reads CASSLTRLVNSQLF. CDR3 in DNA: TGTGCCAGCAGTTTAACTAGACTAGTCAATTCGCAGCTCTTC.

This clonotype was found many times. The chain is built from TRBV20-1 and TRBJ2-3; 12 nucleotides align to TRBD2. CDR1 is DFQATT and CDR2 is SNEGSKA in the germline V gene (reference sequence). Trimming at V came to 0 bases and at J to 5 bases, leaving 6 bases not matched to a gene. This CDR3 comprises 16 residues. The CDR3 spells CSARDRLAGAVDTQYF. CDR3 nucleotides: TGCAGTGCTAGAGATAGACTAGCGGGAGCGGTAGATACGCAGTATTTT.

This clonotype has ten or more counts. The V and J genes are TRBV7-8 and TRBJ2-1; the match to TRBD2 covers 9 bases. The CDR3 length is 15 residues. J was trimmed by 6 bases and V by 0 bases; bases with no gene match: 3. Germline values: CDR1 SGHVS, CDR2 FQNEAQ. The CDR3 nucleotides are TGTGCCAGCAGCTTAGCGTGGCGGGGGGGCAATGAGCAGTTCTTC. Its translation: CASSLAWRGGNEQFF.